Sequencing of this T cell receptor (beta chain) was carried out in a study of T cell repertoires in cytomegalovirus infection. About the research overall: Both recently identified HLA-C-restricted and well-studied HLA-B-restricted CMV epitopes were used in the study. TCR beta signatures that were public indicated CMV infection and matching HLA type.

TCRdb ran MiXCR on the reads and lists one entry per CDR3 protein. Here the sample spans around 49,000 distinct CDR3 sequences, around 18% being singletons. Note on this clonotype: Its antigen remains unidentified.

Overall study findings and caveats: The ex vivo response showed dominance by HLA-C-restricted CMV-specific TCR beta clonotypes. Summed public TCR beta family frequency identified CMV carriers bearing the relevant HLA.

Per germline, CDR1 SEHNR and CDR2 FQNEAQ (reference sequence). The CDR3 length is 17 residues. The V and J ends lost 1 base and 5 bases respectively, with 20 bases between them. The source of this sequence is a human donor in good health (CMV status not recorded). Some clones in this sample may be carry-over from other donors' samples. Source: CD8+ T cells from cultured PBMCs, taken from culture after CMV antigen stimulation. V and J are TRBV7-9 and TRBJ2-5; D is perhaps TRBD2 (7 bases). The CDR3 reads CASSLDRRGPFRETQYF. The CDR3 nucleotides read TGTGCCAGCAGCTTAGATCGGCGGGGGCCGTTTCGGGAGACCCAGTACTTC.